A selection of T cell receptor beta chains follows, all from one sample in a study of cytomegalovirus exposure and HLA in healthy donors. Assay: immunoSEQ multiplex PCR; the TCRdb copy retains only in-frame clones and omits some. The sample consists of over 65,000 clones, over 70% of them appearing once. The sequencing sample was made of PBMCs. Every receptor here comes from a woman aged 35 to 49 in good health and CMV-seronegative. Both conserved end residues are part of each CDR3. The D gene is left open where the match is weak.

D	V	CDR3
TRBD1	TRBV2	CASRGTGGLYGYTF
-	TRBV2	CASSLEGLYEQYF
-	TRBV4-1	CASSPGVLYGYTF
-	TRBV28	CASSFLGIYYEQYF
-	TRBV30	CAWRLVEGTEAFF
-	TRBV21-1	CASSKPLGGGFTGELFF
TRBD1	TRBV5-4	CASSPQGTGINSPLHF
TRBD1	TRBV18	CASSPRDRTTYEQYF
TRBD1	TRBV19	CASSVRPGQGVVDEQFF
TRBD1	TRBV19	CASSGQGASGNTIYF
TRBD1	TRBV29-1	CSVRTGNTEAFF
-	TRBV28	CASSPLRDTEAFF
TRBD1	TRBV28	CASSILDRGTEAFF
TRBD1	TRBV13	CASQDRGISYNEQFF
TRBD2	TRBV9	CASSPGASGGQTGELFF
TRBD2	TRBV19	CASKRQGTSDNEQFF
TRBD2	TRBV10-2	CASRVAGHYEQYF
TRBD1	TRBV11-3	CASSFGQGPYEQYF
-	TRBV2	CASRAGIRDYGYTF
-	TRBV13	CASSLEIQGETGELFF
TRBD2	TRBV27	CASSVAGGWYEQFF
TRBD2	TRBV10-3	CAISEPSGRDSFF
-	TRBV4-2	CASSPILAGMVGELFF
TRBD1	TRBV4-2	CASSQMRGQGYNEQFF
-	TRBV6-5	CASTLQAGTYEQYF
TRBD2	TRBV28	CASSSNREVRYEQYF
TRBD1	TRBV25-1	CASRGTGGANTEAFF
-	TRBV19	CASSIRELNQPQHF
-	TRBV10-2	CASSYRQLNYGYTF
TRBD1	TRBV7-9	CASSLAPQGATYEQYF
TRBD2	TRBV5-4	CASSFSGGSTNEQFF
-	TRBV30	CAWSPIGGEKLFF
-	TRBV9	CASSVDYGYTDTQYF
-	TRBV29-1	CSVEQGGLGEQYF
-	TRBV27	CASTSVGTYGDNYGYTF
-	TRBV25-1	CASSGDSYEQYF
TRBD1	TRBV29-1	CSVSDSGTGDGYTF
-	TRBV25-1	CASSDGPGVGYGYTF
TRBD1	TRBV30	CAWSVRDRGGYNEQFF
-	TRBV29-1	CSVGSGDTQYF
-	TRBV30	CAWKGQHPYEQYF
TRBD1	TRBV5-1	CASSVWDRVHEQYF
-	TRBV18	CASSLQGRVQPQHF
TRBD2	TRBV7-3	CASSLGTSGYNEQFF